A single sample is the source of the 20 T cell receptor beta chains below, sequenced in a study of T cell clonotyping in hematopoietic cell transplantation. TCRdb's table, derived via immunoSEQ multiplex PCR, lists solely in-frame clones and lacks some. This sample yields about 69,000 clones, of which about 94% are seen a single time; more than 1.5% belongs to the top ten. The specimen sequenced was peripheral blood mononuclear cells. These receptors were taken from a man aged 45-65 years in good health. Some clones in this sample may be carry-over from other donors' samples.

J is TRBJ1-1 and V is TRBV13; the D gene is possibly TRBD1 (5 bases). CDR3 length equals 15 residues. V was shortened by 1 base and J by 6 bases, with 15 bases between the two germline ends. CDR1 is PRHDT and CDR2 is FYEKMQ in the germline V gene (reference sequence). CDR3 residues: CASSLVSGQGPEAFF. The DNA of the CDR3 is TGTGCCAGCAGCTTAGTTAGCGGTCAGGGCCCTGAAGCTTTCTTT.

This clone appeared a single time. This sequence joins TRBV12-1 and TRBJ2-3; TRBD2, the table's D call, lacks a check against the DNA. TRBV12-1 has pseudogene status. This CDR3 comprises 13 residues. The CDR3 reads CASSAGSTDTQYF. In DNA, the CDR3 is TGTGCCAGCAGCGCCGGGTCCACAGATACGCAGTATTTT.

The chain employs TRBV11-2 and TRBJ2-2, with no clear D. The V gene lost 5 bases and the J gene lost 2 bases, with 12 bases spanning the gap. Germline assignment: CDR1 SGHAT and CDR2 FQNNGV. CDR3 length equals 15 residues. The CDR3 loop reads CASSLDLSNTGELFF. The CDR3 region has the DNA TGTGCCAGCAGCCTGGACCTGAGTAACACCGGGGAGCTGTTTTTT.

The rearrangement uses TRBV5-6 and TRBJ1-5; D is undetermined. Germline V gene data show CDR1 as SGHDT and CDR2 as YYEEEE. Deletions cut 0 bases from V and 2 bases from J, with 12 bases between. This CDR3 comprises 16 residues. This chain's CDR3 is CASSLGIGQGNQPQHF. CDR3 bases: TGTGCCAGCAGCTTGGGAATAGGGCAAGGCAATCAGCCCCAGCATTTT.

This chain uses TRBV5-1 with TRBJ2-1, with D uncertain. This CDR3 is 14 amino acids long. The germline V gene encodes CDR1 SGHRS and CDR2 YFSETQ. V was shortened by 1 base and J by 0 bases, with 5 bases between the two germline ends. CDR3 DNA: TGCGCCAGCAGCTTGATGAGCTCCTACAATGAGCAGTTCTTC. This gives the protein CASSLMSSYNEQFF. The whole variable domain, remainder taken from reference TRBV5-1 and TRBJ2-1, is KAGVTQTPRYLIKTRGQQVTLSCSPISGHRSVSWYQQTPGQGLQFLFEYFSETQRNKGNFPGRFSGRQFSNSRSEMNVSTLELGDSALYLCASSLMSSYNEQFFGPGTRLTVL.

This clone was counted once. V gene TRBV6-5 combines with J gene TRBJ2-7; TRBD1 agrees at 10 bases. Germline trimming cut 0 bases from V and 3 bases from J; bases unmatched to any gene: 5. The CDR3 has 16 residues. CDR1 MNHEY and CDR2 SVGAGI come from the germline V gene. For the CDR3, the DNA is TGTGCCAGCAGTTACTCCGGGACAGGGGAATGCTACGAGCAGTACTTC. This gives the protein CASSYSGTGECYEQYF.

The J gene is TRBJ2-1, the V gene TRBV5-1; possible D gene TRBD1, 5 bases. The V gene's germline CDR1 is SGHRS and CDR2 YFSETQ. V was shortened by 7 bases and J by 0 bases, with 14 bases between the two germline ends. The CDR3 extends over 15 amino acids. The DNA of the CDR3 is TGCGCCAGCCAAGGGGTCGGCAGCTCCTACAATGAGCAGTTCTTC. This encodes CASQGVGSSYNEQFF.

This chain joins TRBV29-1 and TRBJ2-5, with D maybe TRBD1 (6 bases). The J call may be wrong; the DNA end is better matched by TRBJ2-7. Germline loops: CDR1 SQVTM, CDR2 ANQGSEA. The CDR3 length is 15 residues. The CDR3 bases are TGCAGCGTCGAGATCACACAGGACAGCTCCTACGAGCAGTACTTC. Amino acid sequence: CSVEITQDSSYEQYF.

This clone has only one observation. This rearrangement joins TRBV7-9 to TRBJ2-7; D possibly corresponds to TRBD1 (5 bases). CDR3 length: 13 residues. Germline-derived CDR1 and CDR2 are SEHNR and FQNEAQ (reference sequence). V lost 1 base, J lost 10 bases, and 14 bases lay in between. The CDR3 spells CASSLGQGRFQYF. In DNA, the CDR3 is TGTGCCAGCAGCTTAGGCCAGGGTCGGTTTCAGTACTTC.

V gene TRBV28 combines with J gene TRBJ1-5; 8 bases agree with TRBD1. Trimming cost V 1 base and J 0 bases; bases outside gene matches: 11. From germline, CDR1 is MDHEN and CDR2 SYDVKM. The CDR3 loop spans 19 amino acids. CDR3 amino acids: CASSLSSRGHPNSNQPQHF. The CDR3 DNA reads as TGTGCCAGCAGTTTATCTAGCAGGGGGCACCCTAATAGCAATCAGCCCCAGCATTTT.

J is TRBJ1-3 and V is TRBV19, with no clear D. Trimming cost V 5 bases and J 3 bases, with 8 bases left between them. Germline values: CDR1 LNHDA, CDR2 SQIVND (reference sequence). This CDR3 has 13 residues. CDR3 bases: TGTGCCAGTAGTTCTGGGGATGGAAACACCATATATTTT. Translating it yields CASSSGDGNTIYF.

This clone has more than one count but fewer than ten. CDR3 nucleotides: TGTGCCAGCAGTGAAGTGGGGAGGCGAGGAGAAAAACTGTTTTTT. The encoded protein is CASSEVGRRGEKLFF. The rearrangement uses TRBV6-1 and TRBJ1-4; D not certain. V shed 1 base and J shed 8 bases, with 14 bases lying between them. The germline V gene has CDR1 MNHNS and CDR2 SASEGT. The CDR3 covers 15 residues.

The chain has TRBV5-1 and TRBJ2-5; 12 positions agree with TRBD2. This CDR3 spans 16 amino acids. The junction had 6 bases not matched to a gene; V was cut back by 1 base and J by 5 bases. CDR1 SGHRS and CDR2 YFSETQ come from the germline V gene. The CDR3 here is CASSLLLAGGSETQYF. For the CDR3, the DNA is TGCGCCAGCAGCTTGTTGCTAGCGGGGGGGTCGGAGACCCAGTACTTC.

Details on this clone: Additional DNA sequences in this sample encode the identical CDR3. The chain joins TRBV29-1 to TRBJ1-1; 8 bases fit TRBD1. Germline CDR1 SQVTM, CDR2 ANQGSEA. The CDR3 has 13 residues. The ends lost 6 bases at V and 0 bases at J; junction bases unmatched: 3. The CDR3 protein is CSVEQGVNTEAFF. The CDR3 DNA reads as TGCAGCGTGGAACAGGGGGTGAACACTGAAGCTTTCTTT.

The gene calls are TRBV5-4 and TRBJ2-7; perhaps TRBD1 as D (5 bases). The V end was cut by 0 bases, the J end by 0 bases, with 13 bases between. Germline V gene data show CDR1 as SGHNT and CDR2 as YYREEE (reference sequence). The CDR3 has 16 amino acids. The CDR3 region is CASSLGQGYSSYEQYF. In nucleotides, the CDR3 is TGTGCCAGCAGCTTGGGTCAGGGCTACAGCTCCTACGAGCAGTACTTC.

The CDR3 protein is CASSDGLDTQYF. The CDR3 DNA reads as TGTGCCAGCAGTGACGGACTAGATACGCAGTATTTT. This chain joins TRBV6-4 and TRBJ2-3; maybe TRBD2 (5 bases). Trimming took 2 bases from V and 5 from J, leaving 5 bases between them. CDR1 is MRHNA, CDR2 SNTAGT, per germline. The CDR3 is made up of 12 amino acids.

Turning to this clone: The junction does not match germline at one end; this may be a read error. The CDR3 spells CASSLAGGSYEQYF. The CDR3 nucleotides are TGTGCCAGCAGCCTAGCGGGAGGGTCCTACGAGCAGTACTTC. This chain connects TRBV7-9 to TRBJ2-7, with TRBD2 matching 12 bases. The CDR3 is 14 amino acids. Germline-derived CDR1 and CDR2 are SEHNR and FQNEAQ (reference sequence).

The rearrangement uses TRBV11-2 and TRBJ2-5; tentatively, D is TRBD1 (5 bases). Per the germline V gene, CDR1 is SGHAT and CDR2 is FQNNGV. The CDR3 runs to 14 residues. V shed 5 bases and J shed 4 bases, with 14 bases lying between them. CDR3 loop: CASSDSRRGETQYF. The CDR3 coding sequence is TGTGCCAGCAGCGATTCTCGAAGGGGAGAGACCCAGTACTTC.

The DNA of the CDR3 is TGTGCCAGCGAGGGTACAGGCCGGGGCACTGAAGCTTTCTTT. Its protein product is CASEGTGRGTEAFF. This chain joins TRBV6-5 and TRBJ1-1, with TRBD1 as a possible D gene (5 bases). There are 14 residues in the CDR3. Trimming shortened V by 8 bases and J by 4 bases, and 17 bases separated the two germline ends. CDR1 MNHEY and CDR2 SVGAGI come from the germline V gene.

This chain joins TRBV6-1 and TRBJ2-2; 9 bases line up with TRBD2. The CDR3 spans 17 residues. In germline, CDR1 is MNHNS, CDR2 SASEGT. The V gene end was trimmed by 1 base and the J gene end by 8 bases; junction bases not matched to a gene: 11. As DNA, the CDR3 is TGTGCCAGCAGTGAAGGGGGAGGCGGACTAGCGTTTGGGGAGCTGTTTTTT. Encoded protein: CASSEGGGGLAFGELFF.